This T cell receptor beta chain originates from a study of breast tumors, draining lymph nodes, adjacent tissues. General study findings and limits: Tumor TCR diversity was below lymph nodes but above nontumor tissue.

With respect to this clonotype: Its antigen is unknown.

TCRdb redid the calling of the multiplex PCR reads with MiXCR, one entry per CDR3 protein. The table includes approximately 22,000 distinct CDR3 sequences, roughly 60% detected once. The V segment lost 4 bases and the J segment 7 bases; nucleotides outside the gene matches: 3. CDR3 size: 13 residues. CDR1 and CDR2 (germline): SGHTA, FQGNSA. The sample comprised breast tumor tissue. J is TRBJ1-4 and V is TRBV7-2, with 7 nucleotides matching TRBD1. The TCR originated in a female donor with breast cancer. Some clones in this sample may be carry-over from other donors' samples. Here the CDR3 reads CASSSTGAEKLFF. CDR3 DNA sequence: TGTGCCAGCAGCTCTACAGGGGCTGAAAAACTGTTTTTT.